This record concerns one TCR beta chain sequence. The antigen remains unidentified. The assay was immunoSEQ multiplex PCR, and TCRdb's table has in-frame clones only and misses some. The sample includes more than 80,000 clones, 92% of them seen just once. The record originates from a study of T cell responses to AZD1222 COVID-19 vaccine. Study-wide results and caveats: Mostly white British, mostly female donors; authors suggested clonal diversity may be underestimated.

V lost 1 base, J lost 0 bases, and 15 bases lay in between. CDR1 and CDR2 from the germline V gene are SGHTA and FQGNSA. The CDR3 runs 17 residues. The chain is built from TRBV7-2 and TRBJ1-1; D is unresolved. This TCR derives from an adult who received the AZD1222 COVID-19 vaccine. This specimen consisted of peripheral blood, obtained 28 days after the second AZD1222 dose. CDR3 nucleotides: TGTGCCAGCAGCTTAGTTTGGTCTCAGGACTTGAACACTGAAGCTTTCTTT. Its translation: CASSLVWSQDLNTEAFF.